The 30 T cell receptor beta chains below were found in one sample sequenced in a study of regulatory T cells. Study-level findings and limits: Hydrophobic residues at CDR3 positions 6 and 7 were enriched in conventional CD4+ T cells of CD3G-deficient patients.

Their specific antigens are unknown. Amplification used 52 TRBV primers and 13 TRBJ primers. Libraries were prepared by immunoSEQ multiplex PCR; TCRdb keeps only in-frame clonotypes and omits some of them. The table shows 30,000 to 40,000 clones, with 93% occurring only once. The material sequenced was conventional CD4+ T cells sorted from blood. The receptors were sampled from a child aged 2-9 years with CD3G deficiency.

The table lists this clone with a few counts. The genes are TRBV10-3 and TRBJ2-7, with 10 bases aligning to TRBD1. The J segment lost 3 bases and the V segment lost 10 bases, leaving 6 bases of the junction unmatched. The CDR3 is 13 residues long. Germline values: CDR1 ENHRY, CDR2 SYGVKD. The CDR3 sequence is CATTGTGVYEQYF. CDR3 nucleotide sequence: TGTGCCACAACCGGGACAGGGGTCTACGAGCAGTACTTC.

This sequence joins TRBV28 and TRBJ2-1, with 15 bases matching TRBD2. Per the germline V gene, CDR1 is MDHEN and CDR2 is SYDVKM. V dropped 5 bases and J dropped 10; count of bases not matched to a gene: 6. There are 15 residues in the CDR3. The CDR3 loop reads CASSVGTSGRHEQFF. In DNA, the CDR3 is TGTGCCAGCAGTGTCGGGACTAGCGGGAGGCACGAGCAGTTCTTC.

The CDR3 reads CASSAGLAGGTGANVLTF. Here the CDR3 DNA reads TGCGCCAGCAGTGCGGGACTAGCGGGAGGTACTGGGGCCAACGTCCTGACTTTC. V usage is TRBV10-2 and J usage is TRBJ2-6; 15 nucleotides line up with TRBD2. The CDR3 runs to 18 residues. Trimming at V came to 4 bases and at J to 2 bases, leaving 3 bases not matched to a gene. Germline CDR1 WSHSY, CDR2 SAAADI.

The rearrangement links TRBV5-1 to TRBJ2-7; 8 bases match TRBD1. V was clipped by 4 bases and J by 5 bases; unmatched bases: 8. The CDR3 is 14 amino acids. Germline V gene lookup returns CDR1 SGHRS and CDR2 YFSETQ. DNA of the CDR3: TGCGCCAGCAGCCCCGGGACAGGATTTGACGAGCAGTACTTC. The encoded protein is CASSPGTGFDEQYF.

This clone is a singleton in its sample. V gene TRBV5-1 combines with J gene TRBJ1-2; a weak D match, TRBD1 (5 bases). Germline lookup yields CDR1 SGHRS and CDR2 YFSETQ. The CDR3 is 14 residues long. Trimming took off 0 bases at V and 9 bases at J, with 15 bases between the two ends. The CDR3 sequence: CASSLEGRSKSYTF. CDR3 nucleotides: TGCGCCAGCAGCTTGGAGGGGCGGTCGAAGAGCTACACCTTC.

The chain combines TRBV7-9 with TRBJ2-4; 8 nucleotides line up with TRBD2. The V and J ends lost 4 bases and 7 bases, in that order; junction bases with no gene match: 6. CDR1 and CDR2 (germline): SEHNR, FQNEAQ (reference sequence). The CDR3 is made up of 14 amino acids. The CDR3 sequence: CASSSSGSNNIQYF. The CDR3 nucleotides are TGTGCCAGCAGCTCAAGCGGGAGTAATAACATTCAGTACTTC. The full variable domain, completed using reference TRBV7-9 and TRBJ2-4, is DTGVSQNPRHKITKRGQNVTFRCDPISEHNRLYWYRQTLGQGPEFLTYFQNEAQLEKSRLLSDRFSAERPKGSFSTLEIQRTEQGDSAMYLCASSSSGSNNIQYFGAGTRLSVL.

CDR3 sequence reads: CASSTSGRGNEQFF. CDR3 sequence (DNA): TGCGCCAGCAGTACTAGCGGTCGGGGCAATGAGCAGTTCTTC. V is TRBV10-2 and J is TRBJ2-1; the match to TRBD2 covers 8 bases. V trimming: 5 bases; J trimming: 6 bases; junction bases outside the gene matches: 6. There are 14 residues in the CDR3. Germline V gene sequence: CDR1 WSHSY, CDR2 SAAADI.

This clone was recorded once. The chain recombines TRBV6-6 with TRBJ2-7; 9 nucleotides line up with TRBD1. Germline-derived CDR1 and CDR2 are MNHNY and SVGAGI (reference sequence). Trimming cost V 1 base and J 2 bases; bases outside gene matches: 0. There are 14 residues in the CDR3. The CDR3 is CASSYYRGPYEQYF. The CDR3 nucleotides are TGTGCCAGCAGTTACTACAGGGGGCCCTACGAGCAGTACTTC.

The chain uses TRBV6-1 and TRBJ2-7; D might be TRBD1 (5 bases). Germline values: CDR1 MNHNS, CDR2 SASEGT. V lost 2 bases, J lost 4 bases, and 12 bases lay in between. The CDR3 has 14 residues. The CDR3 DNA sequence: TGTGCCAGCAGTGAAAAGGGGTCAAAATACGAGCAGTACTTC. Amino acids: CASSEKGSKYEQYF.

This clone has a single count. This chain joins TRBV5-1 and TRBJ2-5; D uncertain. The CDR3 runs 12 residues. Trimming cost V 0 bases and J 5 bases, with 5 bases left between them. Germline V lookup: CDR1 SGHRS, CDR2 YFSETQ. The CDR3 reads CASSLAGETQYF. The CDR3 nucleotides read TGCGCCAGCAGCTTGGCCGGGGAGACCCAGTACTTC.

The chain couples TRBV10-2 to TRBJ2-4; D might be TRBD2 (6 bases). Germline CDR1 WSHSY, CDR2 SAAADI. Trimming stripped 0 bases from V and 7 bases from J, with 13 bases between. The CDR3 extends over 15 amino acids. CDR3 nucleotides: TGCGCCAGCAGTGAGTCCGGGGGAGTCGGCAACATTCAGTACTTC. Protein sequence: CASSESGGVGNIQYF.

DNA for the CDR3: TGTGCCATCAGTGAGTACAGCCCCAGTGGGCAGTACTTC. Translated: CAISEYSPSGQYF. The chain carries TRBV10-3 and TRBJ2-7; D gene unclear. Per germline, CDR1 ENHRY and CDR2 SYGVKD. Trimming stripped 1 base from V and 9 bases from J, with 13 bases between. This CDR3 is 13 amino acids long.

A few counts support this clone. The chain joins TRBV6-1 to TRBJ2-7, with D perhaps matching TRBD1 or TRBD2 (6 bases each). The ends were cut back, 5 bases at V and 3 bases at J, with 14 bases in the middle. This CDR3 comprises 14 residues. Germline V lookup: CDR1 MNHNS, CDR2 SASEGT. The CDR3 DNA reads TGTGCCAGCAGTCATAGCGGAGGGGGCTACGAGCAGTACTTC. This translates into CASSHSGGGYEQYF.

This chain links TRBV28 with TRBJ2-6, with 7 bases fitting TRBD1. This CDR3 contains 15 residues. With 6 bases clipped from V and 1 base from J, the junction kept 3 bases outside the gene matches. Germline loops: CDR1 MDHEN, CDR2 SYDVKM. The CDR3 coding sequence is TGTGCCAGCAGAACGGGACAGTCTGGGGCCAACGTCCTGACTTTC. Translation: CASRTGQSGANVLTF.

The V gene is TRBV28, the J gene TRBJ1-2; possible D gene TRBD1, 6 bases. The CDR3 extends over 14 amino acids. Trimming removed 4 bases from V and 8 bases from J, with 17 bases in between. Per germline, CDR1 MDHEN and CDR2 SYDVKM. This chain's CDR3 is CASSSTGLRRGYTF. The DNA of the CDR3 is TGTGCCAGCAGTTCGACAGGACTAAGGAGGGGCTACACCTTC.

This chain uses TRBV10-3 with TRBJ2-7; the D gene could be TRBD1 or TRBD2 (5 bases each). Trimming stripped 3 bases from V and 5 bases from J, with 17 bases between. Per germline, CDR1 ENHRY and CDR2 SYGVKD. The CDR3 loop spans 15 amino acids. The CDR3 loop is CAISDHRDPEDEQYF. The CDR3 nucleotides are TGTGCCATCAGTGACCACCGGGACCCCGAGGACGAGCAGTACTTC.

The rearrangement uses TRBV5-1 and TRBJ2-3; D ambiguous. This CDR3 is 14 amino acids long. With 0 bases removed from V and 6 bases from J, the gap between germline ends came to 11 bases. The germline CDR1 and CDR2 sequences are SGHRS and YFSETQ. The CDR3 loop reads CASSLGSALDTQYF. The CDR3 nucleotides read TGCGCCAGCAGCTTGGGGAGTGCACTGGATACGCAGTATTTT.

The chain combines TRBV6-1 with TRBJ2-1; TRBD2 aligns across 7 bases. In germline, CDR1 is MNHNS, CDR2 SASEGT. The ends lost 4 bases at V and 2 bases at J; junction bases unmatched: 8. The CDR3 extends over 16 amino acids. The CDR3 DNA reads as TGTGCCAGCAGTGGACGGTCGGGGACTACCTACAATGAGCAGTTCTTC. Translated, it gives CASSGRSGTTYNEQFF.

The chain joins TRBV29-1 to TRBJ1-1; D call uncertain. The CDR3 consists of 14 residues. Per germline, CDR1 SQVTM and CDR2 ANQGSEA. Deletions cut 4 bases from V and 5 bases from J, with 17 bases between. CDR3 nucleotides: TGCAGCGTTGTCCTCCAAGCGGGGAAAACTGAAGCTTTCTTT. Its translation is CSVVLQAGKTEAFF. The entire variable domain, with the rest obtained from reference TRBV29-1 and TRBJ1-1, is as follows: SAVISQKPSRDICQRGTSLTIQCQVDSQVTMMFWYRQQPGQSLTLIATANQGSEATYESGFVIDKFPISRPNLTFSTLTVSNMSPEDSSIYLCSVVLQAGKTEAFFGQGTRLTVV.

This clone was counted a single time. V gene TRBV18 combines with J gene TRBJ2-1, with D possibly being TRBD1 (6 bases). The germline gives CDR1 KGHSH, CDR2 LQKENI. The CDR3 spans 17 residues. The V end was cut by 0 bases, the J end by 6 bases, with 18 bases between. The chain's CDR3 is CASSPPGYRAKFNEQFF. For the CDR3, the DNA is TGTGCCAGCTCACCACCGGGGTACAGGGCAAAATTCAATGAGCAGTTCTTC.

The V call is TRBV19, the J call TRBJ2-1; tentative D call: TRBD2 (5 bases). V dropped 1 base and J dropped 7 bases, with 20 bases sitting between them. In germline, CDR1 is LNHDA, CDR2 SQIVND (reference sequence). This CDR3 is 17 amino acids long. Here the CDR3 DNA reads TGTGCCAGTAGTATAGGCACGGGGTTGTGGGAGCCTAATGAGCAGTTCTTC. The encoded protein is CASSIGTGLWEPNEQFF.

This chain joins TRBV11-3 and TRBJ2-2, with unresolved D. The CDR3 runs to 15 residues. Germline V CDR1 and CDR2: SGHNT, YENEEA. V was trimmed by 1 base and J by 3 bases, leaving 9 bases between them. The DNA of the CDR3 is TGTGCCAGCAGCTTAGCGCGGAGACACACCGGGGAGCTGTTTTTT. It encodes CASSLARRHTGELFF.

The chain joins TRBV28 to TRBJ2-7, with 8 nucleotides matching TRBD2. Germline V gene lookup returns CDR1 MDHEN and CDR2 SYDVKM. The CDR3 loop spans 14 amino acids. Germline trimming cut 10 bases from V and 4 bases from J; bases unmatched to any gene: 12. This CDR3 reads CATSGGGRLYEQYF. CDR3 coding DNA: TGTGCCACCAGCGGTGGCGGGAGGTTATACGAGCAGTACTTC. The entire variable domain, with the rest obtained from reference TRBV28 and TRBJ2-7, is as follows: DVKVTQSSRYLVKRTGEKVFLECVQDMDHENMFWYRQDPGLGLRLIYFSYDVKMKEKGDIPEGYSVSREKKERFSLILESASTNQTSMYLCATSGGGRLYEQYFGPGTRLTVT.

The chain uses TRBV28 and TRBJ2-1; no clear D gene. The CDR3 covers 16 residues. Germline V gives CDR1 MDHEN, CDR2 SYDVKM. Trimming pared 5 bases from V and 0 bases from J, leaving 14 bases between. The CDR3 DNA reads TGTGCCAGCAGTCCCGCGGATCTTGGCTCCTACAATGAGCAGTTCTTC. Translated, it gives CASSPADLGSYNEQFF.

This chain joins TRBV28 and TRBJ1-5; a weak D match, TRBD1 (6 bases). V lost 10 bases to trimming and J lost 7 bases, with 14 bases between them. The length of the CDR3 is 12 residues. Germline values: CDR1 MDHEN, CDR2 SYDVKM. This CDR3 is CATGPQGQPQHF. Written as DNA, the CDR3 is TGTGCCACCGGACCCCAGGGGCAGCCCCAGCATTTT.

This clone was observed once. The CDR3 DNA is TGTGCCAGCAGGATAGCGGGATCCTACAATGAGCAGTTCTTC. The encoded protein is CASRIAGSYNEQFF. The V gene is TRBV28, the J gene TRBJ2-1; 8 nucleotides agree with TRBD2. The CDR3 runs 14 residues. The V gene end was trimmed by 6 bases and the J gene end by 1 base; junction bases not matched to a gene: 2. The germline gives CDR1 MDHEN, CDR2 SYDVKM.

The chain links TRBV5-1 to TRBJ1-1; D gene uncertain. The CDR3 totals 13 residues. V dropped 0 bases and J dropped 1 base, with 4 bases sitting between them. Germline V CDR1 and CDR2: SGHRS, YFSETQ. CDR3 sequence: CASSLGENTEAFF. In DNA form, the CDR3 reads TGCGCCAGCAGCTTGGGGGAGAACACTGAAGCTTTCTTT.

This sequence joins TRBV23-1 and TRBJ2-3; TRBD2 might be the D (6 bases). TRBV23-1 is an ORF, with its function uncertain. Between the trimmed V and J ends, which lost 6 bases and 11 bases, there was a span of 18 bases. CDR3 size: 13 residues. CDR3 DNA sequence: TGCGCCAGCAGCCCAGACCTCAGGCGGGGGCAGTATTTT. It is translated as CASSPDLRRGQYF.

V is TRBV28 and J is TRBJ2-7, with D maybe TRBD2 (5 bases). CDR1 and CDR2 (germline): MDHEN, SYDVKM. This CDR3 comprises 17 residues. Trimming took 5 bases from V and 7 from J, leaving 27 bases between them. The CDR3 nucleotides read TGTGCCAGCAGTCCCTTGCAAGGAACGGGAAGAGGTGAGGAGCAGTACTTC. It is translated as CASSPLQGTGRGEEQYF. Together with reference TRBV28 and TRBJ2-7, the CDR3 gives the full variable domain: DVKVTQSSRYLVKRTGEKVFLECVQDMDHENMFWYRQDPGLGLRLIYFSYDVKMKEKGDIPEGYSVSREKKERFSLILESASTNQTSMYLCASSPLQGTGRGEEQYFGPGTRLTVT.

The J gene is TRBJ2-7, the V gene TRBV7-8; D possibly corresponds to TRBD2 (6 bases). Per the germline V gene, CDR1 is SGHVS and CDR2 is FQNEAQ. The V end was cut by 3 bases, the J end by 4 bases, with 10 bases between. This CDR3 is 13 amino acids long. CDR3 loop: CASSLYGTYEQYF. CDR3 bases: TGTGCCAGCAGCTTGTACGGGACTTACGAGCAGTACTTC.